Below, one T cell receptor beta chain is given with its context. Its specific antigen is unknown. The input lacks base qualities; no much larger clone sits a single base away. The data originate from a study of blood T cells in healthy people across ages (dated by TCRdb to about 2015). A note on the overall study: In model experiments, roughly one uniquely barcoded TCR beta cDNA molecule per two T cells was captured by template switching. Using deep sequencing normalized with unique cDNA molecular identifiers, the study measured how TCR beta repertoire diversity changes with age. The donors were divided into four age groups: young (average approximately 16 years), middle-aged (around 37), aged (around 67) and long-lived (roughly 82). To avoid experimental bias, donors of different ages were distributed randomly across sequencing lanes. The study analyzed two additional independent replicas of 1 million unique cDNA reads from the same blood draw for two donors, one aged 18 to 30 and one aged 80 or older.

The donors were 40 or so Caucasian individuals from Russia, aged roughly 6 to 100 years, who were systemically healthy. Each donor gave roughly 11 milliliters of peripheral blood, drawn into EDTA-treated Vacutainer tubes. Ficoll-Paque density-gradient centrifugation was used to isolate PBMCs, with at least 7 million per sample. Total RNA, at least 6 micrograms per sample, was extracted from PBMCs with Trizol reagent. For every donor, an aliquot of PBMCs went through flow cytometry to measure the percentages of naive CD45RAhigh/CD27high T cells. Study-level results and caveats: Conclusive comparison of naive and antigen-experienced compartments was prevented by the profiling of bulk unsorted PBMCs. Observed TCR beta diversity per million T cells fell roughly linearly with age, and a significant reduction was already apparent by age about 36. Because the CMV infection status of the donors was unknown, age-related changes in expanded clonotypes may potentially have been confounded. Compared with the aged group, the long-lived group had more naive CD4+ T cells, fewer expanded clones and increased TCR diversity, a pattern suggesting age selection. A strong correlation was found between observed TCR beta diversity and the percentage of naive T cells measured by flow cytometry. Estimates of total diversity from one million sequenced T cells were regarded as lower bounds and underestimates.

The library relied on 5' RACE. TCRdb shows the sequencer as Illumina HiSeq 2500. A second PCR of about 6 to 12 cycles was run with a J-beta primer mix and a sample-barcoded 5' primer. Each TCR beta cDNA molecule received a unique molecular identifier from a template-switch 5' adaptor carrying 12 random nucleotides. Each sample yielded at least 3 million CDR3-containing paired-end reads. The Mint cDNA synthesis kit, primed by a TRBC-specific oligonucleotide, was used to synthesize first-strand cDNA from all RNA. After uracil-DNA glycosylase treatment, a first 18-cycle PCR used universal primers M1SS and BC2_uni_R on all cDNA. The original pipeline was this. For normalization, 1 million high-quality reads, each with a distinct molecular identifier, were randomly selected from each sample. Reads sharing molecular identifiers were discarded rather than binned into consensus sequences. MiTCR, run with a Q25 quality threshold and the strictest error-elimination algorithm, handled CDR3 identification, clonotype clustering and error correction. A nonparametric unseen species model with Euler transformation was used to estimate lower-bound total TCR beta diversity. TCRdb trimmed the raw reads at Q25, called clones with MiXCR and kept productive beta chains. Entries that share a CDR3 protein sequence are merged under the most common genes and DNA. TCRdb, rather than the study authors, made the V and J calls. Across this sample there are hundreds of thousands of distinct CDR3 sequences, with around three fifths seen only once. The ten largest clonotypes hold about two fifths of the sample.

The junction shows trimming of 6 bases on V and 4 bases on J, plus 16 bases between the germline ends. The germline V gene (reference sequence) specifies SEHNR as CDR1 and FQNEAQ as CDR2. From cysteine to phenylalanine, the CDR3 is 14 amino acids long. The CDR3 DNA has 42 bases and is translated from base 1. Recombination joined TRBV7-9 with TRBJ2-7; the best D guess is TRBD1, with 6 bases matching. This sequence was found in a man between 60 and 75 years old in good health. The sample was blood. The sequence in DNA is TGTGCCAGCAGGTACGAAACAGGGATATACGAGCAGTACTTC. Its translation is CASRYETGIYEQYF. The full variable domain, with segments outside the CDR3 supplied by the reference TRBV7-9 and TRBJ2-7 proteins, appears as DTGVSQNPRHKITKRGQNVTFRCDPISEHNRLYWYRQTLGQGPEFLTYFQNEAQLEKSRLLSDRFSAERPKGSFSTLEIQRTEQGDSAMYLCASRYETGIYEQYFGPGTRLTVT.